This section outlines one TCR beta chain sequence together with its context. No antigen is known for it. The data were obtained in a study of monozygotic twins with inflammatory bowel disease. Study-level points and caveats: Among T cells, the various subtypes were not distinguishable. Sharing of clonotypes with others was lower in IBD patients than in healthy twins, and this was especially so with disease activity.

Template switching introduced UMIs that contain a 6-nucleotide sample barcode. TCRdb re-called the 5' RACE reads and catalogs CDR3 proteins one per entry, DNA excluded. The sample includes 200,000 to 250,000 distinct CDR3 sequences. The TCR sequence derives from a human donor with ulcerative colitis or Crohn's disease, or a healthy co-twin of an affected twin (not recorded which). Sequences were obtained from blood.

The chain's CDR3 is CASSWGPSVEQYF. The V call is TRBV5-6, the J call TRBJ2-7. Germline V gene lookup returns CDR1 SGHDT and CDR2 YYEEEE. The CDR3 is made up of 13 amino acids.